This T cell receptor (beta chain) was captured by sequencing in a study of cytomegalovirus exposure and HLA in healthy donors (dated by TCRdb to 2016 to 2017). With respect to the entire study: In an earlier analysis of fewer than 750 of the donors, around 300 Gb of sequence data and approximately 120 million unique TCR beta sequences from about 180 million T cells were reported. In addition to the first cohort of about 650 subjects, a separate validation cohort of 130 or so different subjects was used. Donor age, sex, ethnicity and CMV serostatus were compiled together with the repertoire data. Among a few hundred genotyped donors of the cohort, an average of about 240,000 unique TCR beta nucleotide sequences were sequenced per donor, 15% to 20% of them non-productive. To predict cytomegalovirus infection status, the study combined high-throughput TCR immunosequencing, statistical association of individual TCRs with disease status, and machine learning. Of the roughly 400 genotyped donors, roughly 85% fell in the genetic ancestry cluster associated with self-reported Caucasian donors. Rather than using new phenotypic data, the later analysis identified candidate immune exposures from TCR beta sequences and from how often those sequences occurred across donors. The study was designed to test whether signatures of past pathogen exposure could be identified by cataloging public T cell receptors. Every discovery cohort repertoire had been produced on one sequencing platform. An early release that covered roughly 600 HLA-typed donors contained approximately 300 gigabases of sequencing data and around 80 million unique TCR sequences. Roughly 5 DR-DQ haplotypes were handled as single units for association and clustering, since linkage in the cohort was strong. A later genetic analysis took genome-wide SNP genotypes for about 60% of the roughly 670 donors and used that subset as a discovery cohort. Both class I and class II loci were covered by HLA typing, at four-digit resolution. To decide whether each TCR beta V gene segment behaved as functional or pseudogenic, an earlier analysis of fewer than 750 of the donors relied on high-throughput TCR beta sequencing. A later analysis re-examined previously published TCR beta repertoires from 610 or so donors and added high-resolution HLA genotyping to investigate patterns of TCR occurrence. The number of donors typed differed by locus, with roughly 620-630 for A, B, C, DRB1 and DQB1, more than 500 for DQA1, approximately 580 for DPA1, and about 450 for DPB1. The study used immunosequencing to profile the T cell repertoires of around 600 subjects and linked those repertoires to cytomegalovirus serostatus. Results the study describes overall, beyond this receptor: The 87-base-pair reads could not distinguish some IMGT-functional V segments, including TRBV6-2 and TRBV6-3, so those segments were excluded. Roughly uniform sequencing depth across donors was assumed in presence/absence analyses, although this assumption may not hold. Across donors, most TCR sequences were observed very rarely, whereas some public TCRs were present in many individuals. The only immune exposure information available for the cohort was CMV serostatus. In vitro tests confirmed that a few of the cytomegalovirus-associated TCR beta chains recognize cytomegalovirus antigens. According to a later analysis, parvovirus B19, influenza, CMV and Epstein-Barr virus appeared linked to several top co-occurrence clusters. Broadly in line with IMGT annotations, most TCR beta V segments showed up in productive rearrangements about 90% or about 30% of the time in an earlier analysis of approximately 640 of the donors. In a later analysis, over 15,000 TCR beta sequences were associated with specific HLA alleles at a false discovery rate of 0.05. Cytomegalovirus status was reported to be diagnosed by the classifier with high specificity and sensitivity in both the original and validation cohorts. A cluster of highly shared sequence variants was judged likely to represent a technical artifact of the sequencing pipeline. According to a later analysis, most CMV-associated TCR beta chains appeared to be HLA-restricted, and the HLA associations seemed to be driven largely by CMV exposure. In this cohort, only TCR beta chains were sequenced, and detectable features were limited by the absence of alpha or paired-chain data. The study listed 150 to 200 TCR beta chains as associated with cytomegalovirus. Because HLA typing was unavailable for some donors at each locus, only the typed subset was used in association tests. A further reported finding was that TCR beta sequences accurately predicted the HLA-A and HLA-B alleles for most subjects in the first cohort. The authors suggested that the approach could potentially be extended to other disease states and immunological phenotypes. A later analysis found that HLA-associated TCR beta chains were more clonally expanded and had lower generation probabilities than equally common non-associated chains. In a later analysis, the rate of TCR association differed among HLA loci, with DRB1 alleles having the most associated TCRs and HLA-C alleles having the fewest. A later genetic analysis reported fewer N-insertions in productive TCRs among donors in an Asian-associated ancestry cluster than the roughly 670-donor mean. When HLA alleles, especially DR and DQ, strongly co-occurred, attributing TCR associations to individual alleles was difficult. Correlated functional status among segregating V segments might be attributable to linkage disequilibrium, but an unknown experimental factor could not be ruled out. V-gene and J-gene trimming of TCR beta chains was associated with a missense DCLRE1C variant in a later genetic analysis, and the association was replicated in an independent cohort. Because counts were too low, seventeen rarely observed V segments, including chromosome 9 orphons, were excluded from the earlier analysis of 500 to 700 of the donors.

The library was built by means of the immunoSEQ multiplex PCR assay. A mixture of 60 forward primers for TCR Vbeta segments and 13 reverse primers for TCR Jbeta segments was used in the multiplex PCR. Amplification of the CDR3 region of rearranged TCR beta genes was performed with a multiplex PCR assay on genomic DNA. The amplified TCR beta libraries were sequenced on the Illumina HiSeq System as 87-base-pair reads. On the authors' methods: In a later analysis, 77 million or so unique TCR beta chains were counted across the 500 to 850 repertoires, and around 11 million of these chains were shared by at least two donors. Raw reads were error-corrected and collapsed into unique sequences by a nearest-neighbor algorithm in which closely related sequences were merged to remove PCR and sequencing errors. V, D and J gene segments were assigned by aligning CDR3 sequences to IMGT reference sequences. For a sequence to be retained, at least a six-nucleotide match to both a V gene segment and a J gene segment was required. A rearrangement was called productive if the CDR3 had no stop codons and remained in frame with V and J, and every other rearrangement was called non-productive. CDR3 was defined by IMGT convention, running from the second conserved V-encoded cysteine to the conserved J-encoded phenylalanine. The earlier analysis of about 530 of the donors excluded any sequence lacking an unambiguous match to a single V gene segment. An earlier analysis of just under 600 of the donors called V segments functional above 56.7% productive rearrangements and segregating when the between-donor standard deviation exceeded 5%. To diagnose cytomegalovirus status from the catalog of TCR beta chain sequences, a statistical classification framework was built. V and J gene assignment, in a later analysis, came from comparing TCR nucleotide sequences with IMGT/GENE-DB human TR gene sequences. The TCRdist pipeline was used in a later analysis to assign CDR3 sequences and most-parsimonious VDJ recombination scenarios. In a later analysis, each TCR beta chain was defined by its CDR3 amino acid sequence together with its V-gene family, and reads without a unique V-gene family were excluded. In a later analysis, around 600 highly shared, low-generation-probability nucleotide sequences were removed to address suspected cross-contamination and a sequencing artifact. In a later analysis, a clonal expansion index was calculated for each public chain from normalized within-repertoire ranks of inferred template counts. A later analysis computed generation probabilities with a VDJ recombination model fitted to out-of-frame rearrangements, and checked the results against IGoR. Hypergeometric tests were used in a later analysis to score TCR-TCR, TCR-HLA and TCR-CMV co-occurrence, with a repertoire-size bias correction applied to the TCR pairs. False discovery rates were estimated in a later analysis by permuting HLA or CMV assignments 20 times. In a later analysis, co-occurring TCRs were grouped with DBSCAN, and TCRdist sequence similarity was added when clustering was performed within HLA-allele-positive subsets. Co-occurrence clustering excluded repertoires with fewer than 30,000 or more than 120,000 public chains, plus five with anomalous nucleotide sharing. In its TCRdb copy, this immuneACCESS table keeps in-frame sequences only and misses some clones. Where compared with another copy, unresolved V genes explain less than half of these, and the others have no known cause. D and trimming were read from the DNA, whereas the V and J calls and clone size are those reported in that table. The table for this sample lists approximately 180,000 clones; just over 70% of them were counted only once. Roughly 2.5% of the sample comes from the top ten.

The cohort consisted of fewer than 700 healthy bone marrow donors. Cohort members were all nominally healthy when sampled, although unrecorded immune exposures were likely present. CMV serostatus was recorded as positive for 250 to 300 and negative for about 55% of the roughly 670 cohort members, whereas no CMV serostatus was recorded for the donor in question. Each donor provided a peripheral blood sample, and peripheral blood mononuclear cells were used for TCR beta sequencing. The Qiagen DNeasy Blood Extraction Kit was used to extract genomic DNA from the blood cell samples. Counted from cysteine to phenylalanine, this CDR3 has 15 amino acids. Only the CDR3 portion is preserved as DNA: 45 bases, with reading frame beginning at the first base. For CDR1 and CDR2, the germline V gene lists MGHRA and YSYEKL. In regard to this clone: Its target antigen remains unknown. One end of the junction varies from germline; a read error may be responsible.

The TCR sequence derives from a human donor in good health. The chain joins TRBV4-1 to TRBJ2-3; TRBD2 matches 7 bases in the middle. What was sequenced was PBMCs. The CDR3 is CASGQGEGSTDTQYF. The sequenced DNA is TGCGCCAGCGGCCAAGGGGAGGGGTCCACAGATACGCAGTATTTT.